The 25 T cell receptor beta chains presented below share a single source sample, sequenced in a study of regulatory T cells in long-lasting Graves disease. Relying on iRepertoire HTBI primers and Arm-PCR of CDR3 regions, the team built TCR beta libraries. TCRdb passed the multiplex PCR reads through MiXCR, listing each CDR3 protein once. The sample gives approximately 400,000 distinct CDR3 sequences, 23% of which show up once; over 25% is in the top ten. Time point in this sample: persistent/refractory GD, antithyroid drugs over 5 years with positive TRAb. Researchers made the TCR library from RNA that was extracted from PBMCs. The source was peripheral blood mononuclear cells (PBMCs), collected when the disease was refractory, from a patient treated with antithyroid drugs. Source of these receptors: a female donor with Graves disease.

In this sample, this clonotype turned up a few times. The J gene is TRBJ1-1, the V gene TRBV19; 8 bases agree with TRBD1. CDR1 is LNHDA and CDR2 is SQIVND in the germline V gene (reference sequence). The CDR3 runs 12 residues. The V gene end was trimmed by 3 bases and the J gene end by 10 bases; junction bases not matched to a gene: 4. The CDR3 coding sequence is TGTGCCAGTAGTATGGAAGGGACAGGAGCTTTCTTT. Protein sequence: CASSMEGTGAFF. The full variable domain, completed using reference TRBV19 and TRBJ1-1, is DGGITQSPKYLFRKEGQNVTLSCEQNLNHDAMYWYRQDPGQGLRLIYYSQIVNDFQKGDIAEGYSVSREKKESFPLTVTSAQKNPTAFYLCASSMEGTGAFFGQGTRLTVV.

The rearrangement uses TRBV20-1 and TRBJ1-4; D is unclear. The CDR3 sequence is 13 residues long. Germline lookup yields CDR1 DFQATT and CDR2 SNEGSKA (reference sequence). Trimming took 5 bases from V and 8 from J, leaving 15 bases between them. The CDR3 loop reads CSADTRDGEKLFF. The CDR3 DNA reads TGCAGTGCTGACACAAGGGATGGAGAAAAACTGTTTTTT.

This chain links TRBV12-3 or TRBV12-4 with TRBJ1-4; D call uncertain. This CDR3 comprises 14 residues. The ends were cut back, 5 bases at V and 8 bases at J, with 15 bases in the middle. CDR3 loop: CASSPRGEGEKLFF. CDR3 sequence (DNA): TGTGCCAGCAGTCCCCGCGGTGAAGGCGAAAAACTGTTTTTT.

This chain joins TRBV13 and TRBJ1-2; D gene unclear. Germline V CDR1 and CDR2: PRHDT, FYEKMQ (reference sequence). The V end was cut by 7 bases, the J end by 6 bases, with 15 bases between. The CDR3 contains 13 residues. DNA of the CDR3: TGTGCCAGCATCGGATTAGAGGGTGATGGCTACACCTTC. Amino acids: CASIGLEGDGYTF. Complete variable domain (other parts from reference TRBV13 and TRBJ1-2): AAGVIQSPRHLIKEKRETATLKCYPIPRHDTVYWYQQGPGQDPQFLISFYEKMQSDKGSIPDRFSAQQFSDYHSELNMSSLELGDSALYFCASIGLEGDGYTFGSGTRLTVV.

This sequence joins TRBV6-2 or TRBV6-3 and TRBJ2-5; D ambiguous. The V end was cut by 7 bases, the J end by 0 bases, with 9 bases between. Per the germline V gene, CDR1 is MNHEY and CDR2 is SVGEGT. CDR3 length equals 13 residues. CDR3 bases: TGTGCCAGCACGCCAGCTAACCAAGAGACCCAGTACTTC. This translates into CASTPANQETQYF.

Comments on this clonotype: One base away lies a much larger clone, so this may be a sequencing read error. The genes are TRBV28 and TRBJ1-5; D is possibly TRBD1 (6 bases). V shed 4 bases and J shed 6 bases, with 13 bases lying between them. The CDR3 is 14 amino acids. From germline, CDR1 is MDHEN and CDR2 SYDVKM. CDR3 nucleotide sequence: TGTGCCAGCAGTTCCGACAGGACCTGTCAGCCCCAGCATTTT. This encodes CASSSDRTCQPQHF.

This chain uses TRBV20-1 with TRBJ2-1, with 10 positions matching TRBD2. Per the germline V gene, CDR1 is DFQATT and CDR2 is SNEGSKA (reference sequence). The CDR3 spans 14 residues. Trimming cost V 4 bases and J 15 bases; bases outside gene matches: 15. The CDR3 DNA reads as TGCAGTGCTAACGGACTAGCGGCCCCTCACGTCGTGTTCTTC. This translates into CSANGLAAPHVVFF.

For the CDR3, the DNA is TGTGCCAGCAGGGGACTAGCGGGAGGGCTGATCACAGATACGCAGTATTTT. The encoded protein is CASRGLAGGLITDTQYF. The rearrangement uses TRBV11-2 and TRBJ2-3, with 16 bases identical to TRBD2. Unmatched junction bases numbered 5, after V lost 6 bases and J lost 2 bases. Per germline, CDR1 SGHAT and CDR2 FQNNGV. The CDR3 totals 17 residues.

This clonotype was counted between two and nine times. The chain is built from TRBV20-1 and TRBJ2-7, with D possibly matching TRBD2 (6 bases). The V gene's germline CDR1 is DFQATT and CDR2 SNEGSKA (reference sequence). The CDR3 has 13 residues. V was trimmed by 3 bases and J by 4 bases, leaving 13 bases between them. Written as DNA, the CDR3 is TGCAGTGCTAGTCGCGGGATAGAATACGAGCAGTACTTC. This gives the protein CSASRGIEYEQYF.

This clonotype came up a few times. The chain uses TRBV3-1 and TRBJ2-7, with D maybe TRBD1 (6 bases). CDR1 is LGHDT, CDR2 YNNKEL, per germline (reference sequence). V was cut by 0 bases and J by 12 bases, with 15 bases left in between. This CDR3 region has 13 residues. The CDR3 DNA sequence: TGTGCCAGCAGCCAAGATCCCCAGGGGAATATGTACTTC. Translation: CASSQDPQGNMYF.

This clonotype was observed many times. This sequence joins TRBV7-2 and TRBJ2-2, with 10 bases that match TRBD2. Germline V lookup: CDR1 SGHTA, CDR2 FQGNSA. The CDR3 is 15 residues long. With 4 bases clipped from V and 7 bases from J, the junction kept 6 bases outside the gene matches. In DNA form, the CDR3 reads TGTGCCAGCAGCTCGGGACTAGCGTTCGGCGGGGAGCTGTTTTTT. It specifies CASSSGLAFGGELFF.

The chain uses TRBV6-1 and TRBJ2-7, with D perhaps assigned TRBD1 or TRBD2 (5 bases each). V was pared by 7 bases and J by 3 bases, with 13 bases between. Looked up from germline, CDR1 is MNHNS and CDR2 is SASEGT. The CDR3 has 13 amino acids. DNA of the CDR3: TGTGCCAGCAAAGGGACCGGGTACTACGAGCAGTACTTC. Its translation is CASKGTGYYEQYF.

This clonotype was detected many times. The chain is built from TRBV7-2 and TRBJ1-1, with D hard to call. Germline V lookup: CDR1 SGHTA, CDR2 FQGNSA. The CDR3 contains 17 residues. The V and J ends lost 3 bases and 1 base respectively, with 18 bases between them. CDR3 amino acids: CASSFVGRKKENTEAFF. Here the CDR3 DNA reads TGTGCCAGCAGCTTCGTTGGCAGGAAAAAAGAGAACACTGAAGCTTTCTTT.

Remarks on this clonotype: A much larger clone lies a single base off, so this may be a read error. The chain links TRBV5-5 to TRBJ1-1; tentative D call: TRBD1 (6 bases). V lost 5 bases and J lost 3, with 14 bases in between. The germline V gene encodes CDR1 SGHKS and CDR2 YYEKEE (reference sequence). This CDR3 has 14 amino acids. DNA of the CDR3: TGTGCCAGCAGTTTCCGGGCAGGGGACACTGAAGCTTTCTTT. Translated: CASSFRAGDTEAFF.

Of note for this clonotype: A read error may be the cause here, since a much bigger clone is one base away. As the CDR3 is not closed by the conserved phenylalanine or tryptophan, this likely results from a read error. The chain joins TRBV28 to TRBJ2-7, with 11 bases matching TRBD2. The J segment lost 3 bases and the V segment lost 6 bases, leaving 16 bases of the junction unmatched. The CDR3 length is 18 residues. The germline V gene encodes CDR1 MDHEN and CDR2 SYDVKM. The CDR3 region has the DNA TGTGCCAGCAGCCATACATTCCCCTCCACTAGCGGGGGCTACGAGCAGTACCTC. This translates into CASSHTFPSTSGGYEQYL.

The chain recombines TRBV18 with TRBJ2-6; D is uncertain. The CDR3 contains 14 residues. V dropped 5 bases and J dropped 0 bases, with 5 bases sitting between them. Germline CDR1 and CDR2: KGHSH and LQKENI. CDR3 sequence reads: CASSATSGANVLTF. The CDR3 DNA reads TGTGCCAGCTCAGCCACCTCTGGGGCCAACGTCCTGACTTTC.

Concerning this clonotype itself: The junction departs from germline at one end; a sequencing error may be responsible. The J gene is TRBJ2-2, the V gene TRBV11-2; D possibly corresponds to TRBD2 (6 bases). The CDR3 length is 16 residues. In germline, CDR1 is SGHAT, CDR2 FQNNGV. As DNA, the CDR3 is TGTGCCAGCAGCTTACGAGGGAAGGGCCATGGCGGGGAGCTGCTTTTT. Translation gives CASSLRGKGHGGELLF. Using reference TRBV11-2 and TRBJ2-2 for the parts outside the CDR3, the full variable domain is EAGVAQSPRYKIIEKRQSVAFWCNPISGHATLYWYQQILGQGPKLLIQFQNNGVVDDSQLPKDRFSAERLKGVDSTLKIQPAKLEDSAVYLCASSLRGKGHGGELLFGEGSRLTVL.

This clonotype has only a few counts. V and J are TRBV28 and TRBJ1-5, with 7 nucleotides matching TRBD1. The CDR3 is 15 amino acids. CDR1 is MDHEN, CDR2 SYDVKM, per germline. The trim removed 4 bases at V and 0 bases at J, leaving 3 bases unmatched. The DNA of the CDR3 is TGTGCCAGCAGTTACAGGGGAAATAGCAATCAGCCCCAGCATTTT. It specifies CASSYRGNSNQPQHF.

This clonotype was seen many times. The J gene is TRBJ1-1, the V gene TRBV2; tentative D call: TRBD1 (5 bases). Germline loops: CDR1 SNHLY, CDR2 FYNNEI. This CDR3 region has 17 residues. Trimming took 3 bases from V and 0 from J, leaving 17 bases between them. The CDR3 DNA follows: TGTGCCAGCAGTGAGATTAGGGGTGTCCGCATGAACACTGAAGCTTTCTTT. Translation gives CASSEIRGVRMNTEAFF.

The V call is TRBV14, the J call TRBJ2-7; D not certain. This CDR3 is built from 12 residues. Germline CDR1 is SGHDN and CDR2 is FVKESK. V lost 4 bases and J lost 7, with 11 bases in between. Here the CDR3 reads CASSPLIGEQYF. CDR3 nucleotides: TGTGCCAGCAGCCCCTTAATCGGGGAGCAGTACTTC. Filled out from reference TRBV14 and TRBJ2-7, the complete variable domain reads EAGVTQFPSHSVIEKGQTVTLRCDPISGHDNLYWYRRVMGKEIKFLLHFVKESKQDESGMPNNRFLAERTGGTYSTLKVQPAELEDSGVYFCASSPLIGEQYFGPGTRLTVT.

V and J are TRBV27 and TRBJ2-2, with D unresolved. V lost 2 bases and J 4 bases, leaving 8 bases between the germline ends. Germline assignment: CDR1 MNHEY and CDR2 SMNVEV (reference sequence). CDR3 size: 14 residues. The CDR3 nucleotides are TGTGCCAGCAGTTTAATATGGGGCACCGGGGAGCTGTTTTTT. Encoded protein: CASSLIWGTGELFF.

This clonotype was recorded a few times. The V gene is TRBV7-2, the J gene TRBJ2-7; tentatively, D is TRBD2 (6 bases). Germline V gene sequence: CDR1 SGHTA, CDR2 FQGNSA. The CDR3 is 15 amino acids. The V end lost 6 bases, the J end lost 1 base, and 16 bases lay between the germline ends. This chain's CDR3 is CASRLSGSHSYEQYF. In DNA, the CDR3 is TGTGCCAGCAGACTGAGCGGGTCCCATTCCTACGAGCAGTACTTC.

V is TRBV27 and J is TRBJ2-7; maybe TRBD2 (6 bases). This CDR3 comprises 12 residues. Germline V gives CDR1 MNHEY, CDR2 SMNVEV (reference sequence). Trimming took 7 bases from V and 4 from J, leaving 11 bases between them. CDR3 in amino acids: CASTPRGYEQYF. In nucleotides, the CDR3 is TGTGCCAGCACCCCTCGGGGGTACGAGCAGTACTTC.

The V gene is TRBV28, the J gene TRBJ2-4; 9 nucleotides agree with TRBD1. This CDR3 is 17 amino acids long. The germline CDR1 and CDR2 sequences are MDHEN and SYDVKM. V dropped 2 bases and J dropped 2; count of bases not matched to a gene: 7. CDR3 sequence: CASSLGDRGRTKNIQYF. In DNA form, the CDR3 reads TGTGCCAGCAGTTTAGGAGACAGGGGGAGAACCAAAAACATTCAGTACTTC.

The CDR3 protein is CASSPPSRHNTGELFF. As DNA, the CDR3 is TGTGCCAGCTCACCACCTTCCCGCCATAACACCGGGGAGCTGTTTTTT. V is TRBV18 and J is TRBJ2-2; no reliable D call. This CDR3 comprises 16 residues. Trimming stripped 0 bases from V and 2 bases from J, with 10 bases between. Germline CDR1 KGHSH, CDR2 LQKENI.